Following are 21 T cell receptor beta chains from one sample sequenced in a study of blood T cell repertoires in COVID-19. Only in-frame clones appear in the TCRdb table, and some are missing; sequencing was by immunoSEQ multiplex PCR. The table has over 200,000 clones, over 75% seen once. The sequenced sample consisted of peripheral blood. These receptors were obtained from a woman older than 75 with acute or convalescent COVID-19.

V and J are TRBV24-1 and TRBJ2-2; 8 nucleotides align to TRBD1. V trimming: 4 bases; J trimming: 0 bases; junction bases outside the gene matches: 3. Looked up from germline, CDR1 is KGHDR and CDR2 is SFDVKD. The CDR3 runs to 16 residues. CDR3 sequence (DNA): TGTGCCACCAGTGACCCAGGGGGCGCGAACACCGGGGAGCTGTTTTTT. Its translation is CATSDPGGANTGELFF.

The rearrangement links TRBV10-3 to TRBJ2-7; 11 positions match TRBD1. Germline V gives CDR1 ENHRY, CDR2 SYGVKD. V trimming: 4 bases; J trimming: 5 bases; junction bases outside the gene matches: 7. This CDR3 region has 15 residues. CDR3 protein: CAISADRGLRNEQYF. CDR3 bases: TGTGCCATCAGTGCGGACAGGGGGCTTCGGAACGAGCAGTACTTC.

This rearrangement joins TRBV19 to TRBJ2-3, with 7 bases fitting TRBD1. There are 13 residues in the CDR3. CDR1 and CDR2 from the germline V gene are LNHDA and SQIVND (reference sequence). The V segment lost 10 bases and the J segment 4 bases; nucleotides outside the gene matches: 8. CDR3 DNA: TGTGCCACCTCGACAGGGCCCCCAGATACGCAGTATTTT. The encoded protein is CATSTGPPDTQYF.

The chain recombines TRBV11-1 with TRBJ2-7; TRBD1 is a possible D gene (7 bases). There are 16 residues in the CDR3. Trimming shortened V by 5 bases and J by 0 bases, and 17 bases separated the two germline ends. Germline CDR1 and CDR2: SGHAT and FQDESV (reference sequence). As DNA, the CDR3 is TGTGCCAGCAGCCCAGGGGGGACATGGAGCTCCTACGAGCAGTACTTC. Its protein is CASSPGGTWSSYEQYF.

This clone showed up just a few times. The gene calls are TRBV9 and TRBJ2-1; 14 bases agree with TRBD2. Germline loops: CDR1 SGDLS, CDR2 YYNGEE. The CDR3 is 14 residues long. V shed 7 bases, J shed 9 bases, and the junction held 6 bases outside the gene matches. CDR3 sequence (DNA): TGTGCCAGCGGACTAGCGGGAGGAATGAGTGAGCAGTTCTTC. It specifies CASGLAGGMSEQFF.

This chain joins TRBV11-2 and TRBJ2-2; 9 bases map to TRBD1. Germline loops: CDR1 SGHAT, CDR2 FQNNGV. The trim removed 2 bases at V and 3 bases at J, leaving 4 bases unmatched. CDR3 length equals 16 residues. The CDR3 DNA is TGTGCCAGCAGCTTACGGGACAGGGTAGACACCGGGGAGCTGTTTTTT. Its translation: CASSLRDRVDTGELFF.

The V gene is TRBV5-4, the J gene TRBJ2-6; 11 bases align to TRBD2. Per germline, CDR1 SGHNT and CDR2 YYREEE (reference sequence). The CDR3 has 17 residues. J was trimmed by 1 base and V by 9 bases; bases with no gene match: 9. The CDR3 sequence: CATSTGLAGSGANVLTF. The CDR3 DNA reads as TGTGCCACCTCGACTGGACTAGCGGGTTCTGGGGCCAACGTCCTGACTTTC. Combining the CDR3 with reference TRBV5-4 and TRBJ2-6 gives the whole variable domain ETGVTQSPTHLIKTRGQQVTLRCSSQSGHNTVSWYQQALGQGPQFIFQYYREEENGRGNFPPRFSGLQFPNYSSELNVNALELDDSALYLCATSTGLAGSGANVLTFGAGSRLTVL.

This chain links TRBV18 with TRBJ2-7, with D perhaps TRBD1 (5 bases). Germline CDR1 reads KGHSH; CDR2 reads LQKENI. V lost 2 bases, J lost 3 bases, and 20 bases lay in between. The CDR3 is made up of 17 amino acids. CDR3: CASSPSFSREGRYEQYF. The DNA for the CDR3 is TGTGCCAGCTCACCAAGCTTCAGCAGGGAAGGGCGCTACGAGCAGTACTTC.

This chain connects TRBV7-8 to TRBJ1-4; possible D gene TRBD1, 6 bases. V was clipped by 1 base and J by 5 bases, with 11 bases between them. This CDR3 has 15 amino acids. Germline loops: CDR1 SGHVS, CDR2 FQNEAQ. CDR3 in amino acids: CASSLVSGTNEKLFF. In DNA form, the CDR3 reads TGTGCCAGCAGCTTAGTAAGCGGGACAAATGAAAAACTGTTTTTT.

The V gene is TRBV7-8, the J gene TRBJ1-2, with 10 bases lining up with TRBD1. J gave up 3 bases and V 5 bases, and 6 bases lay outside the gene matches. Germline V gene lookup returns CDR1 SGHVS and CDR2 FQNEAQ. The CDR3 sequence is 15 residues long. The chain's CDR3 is CASSSGQGVDYGYTF. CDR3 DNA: TGTGCCAGCAGCAGCGGACAGGGGGTTGACTATGGCTACACCTTC.

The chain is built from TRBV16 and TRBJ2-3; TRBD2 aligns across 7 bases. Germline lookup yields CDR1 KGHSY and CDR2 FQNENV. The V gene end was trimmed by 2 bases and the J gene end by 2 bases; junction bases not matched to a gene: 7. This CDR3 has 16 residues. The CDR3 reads CASSQISGPPTDTQYF. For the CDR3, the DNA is TGTGCCAGCAGCCAAATTAGCGGGCCTCCCACAGATACGCAGTATTTT. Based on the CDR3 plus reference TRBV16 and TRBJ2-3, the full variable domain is GEEVAQTPKHLVRGEGQKAKLYCAPIKGHSYVFWYQQVLKNEFKFLISFQNENVFDETGMPKERFSAKCLPNSPCSLEIQATKLEDSAVYFCASSQISGPPTDTQYFGPGTRLTVL.

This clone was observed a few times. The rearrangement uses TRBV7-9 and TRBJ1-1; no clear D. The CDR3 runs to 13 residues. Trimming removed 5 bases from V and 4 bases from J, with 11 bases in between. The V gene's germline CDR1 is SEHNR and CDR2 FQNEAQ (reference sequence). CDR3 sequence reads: CASSRKERTEAFF. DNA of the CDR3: TGTGCCAGCAGCCGAAAGGAGCGCACTGAAGCTTTCTTT.

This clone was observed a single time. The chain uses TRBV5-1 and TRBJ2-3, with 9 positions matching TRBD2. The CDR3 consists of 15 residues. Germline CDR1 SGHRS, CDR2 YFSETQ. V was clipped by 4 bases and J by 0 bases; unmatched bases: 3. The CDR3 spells CASSQGLASTDTQYF. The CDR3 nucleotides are TGCGCCAGCAGCCAAGGACTAGCGAGCACAGATACGCAGTATTTT.

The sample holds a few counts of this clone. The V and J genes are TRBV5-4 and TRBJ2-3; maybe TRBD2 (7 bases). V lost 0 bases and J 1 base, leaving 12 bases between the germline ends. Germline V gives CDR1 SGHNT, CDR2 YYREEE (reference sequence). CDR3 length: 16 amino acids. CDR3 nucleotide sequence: TGTGCCAGCAGCTTGGACGTAGGGGGGGGCACAGATACGCAGTATTTT. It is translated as CASSLDVGGGTDTQYF. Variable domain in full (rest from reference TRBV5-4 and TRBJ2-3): ETGVTQSPTHLIKTRGQQVTLRCSSQSGHNTVSWYQQALGQGPQFIFQYYREEENGRGNFPPRFSGLQFPNYSSELNVNALELDDSALYLCASSLDVGGGTDTQYFGPGTRLTVL.

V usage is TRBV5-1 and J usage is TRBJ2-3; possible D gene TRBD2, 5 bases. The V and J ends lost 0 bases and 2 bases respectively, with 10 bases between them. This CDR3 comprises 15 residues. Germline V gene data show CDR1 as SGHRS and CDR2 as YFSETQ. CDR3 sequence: CASSLEGDYTDTQYF. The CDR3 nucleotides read TGCGCCAGCAGCTTGGAAGGAGACTACACAGATACGCAGTATTTT.

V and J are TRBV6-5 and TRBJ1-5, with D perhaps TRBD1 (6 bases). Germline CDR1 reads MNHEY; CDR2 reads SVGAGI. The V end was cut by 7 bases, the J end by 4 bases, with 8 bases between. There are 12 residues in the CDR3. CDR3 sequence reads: CASNQGNQPQHF. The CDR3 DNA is TGTGCCAGCAACCAGGGGAATCAGCCCCAGCATTTT.

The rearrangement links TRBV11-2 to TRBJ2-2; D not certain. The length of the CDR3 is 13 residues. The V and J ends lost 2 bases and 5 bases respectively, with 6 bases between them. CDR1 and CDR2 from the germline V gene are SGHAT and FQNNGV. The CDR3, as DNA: TGTGCCAGCAGCTTACTCCGGACCGGGGAGCTGTTTTTT. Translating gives CASSLLRTGELFF.

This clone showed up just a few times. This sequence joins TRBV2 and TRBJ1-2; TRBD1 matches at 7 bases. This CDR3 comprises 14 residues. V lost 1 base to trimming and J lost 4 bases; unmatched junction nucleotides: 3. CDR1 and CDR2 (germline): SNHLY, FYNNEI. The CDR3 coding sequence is TGTGCCAGCAGTGAAGGGACAGGCCCCTATGGCTACACCTTC. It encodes CASSEGTGPYGYTF. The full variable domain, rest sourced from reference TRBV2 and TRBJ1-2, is EPEVTQTPSHQVTQMGQEVILRCVPISNHLYFYWYRQILGQKVEFLVSFYNNEISEKSEIFDDQFSVERPDGSNFTLKIRSTKLEDSAMYFCASSEGTGPYGYTFGSGTRLTVV.

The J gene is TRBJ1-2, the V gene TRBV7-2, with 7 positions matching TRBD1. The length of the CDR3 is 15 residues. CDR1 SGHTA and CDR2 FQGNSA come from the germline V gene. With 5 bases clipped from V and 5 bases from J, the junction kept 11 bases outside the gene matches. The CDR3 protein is CASSPNPRDRYGYTF. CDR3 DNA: TGTGCCAGCAGCCCAAACCCTCGGGACAGATATGGCTACACCTTC.

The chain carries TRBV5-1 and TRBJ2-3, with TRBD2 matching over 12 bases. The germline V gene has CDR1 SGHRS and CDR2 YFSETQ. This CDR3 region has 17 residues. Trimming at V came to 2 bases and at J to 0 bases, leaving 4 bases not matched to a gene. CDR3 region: CASSLLAGGPSTDTQYF. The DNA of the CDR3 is TGCGCCAGCAGCTTACTAGCGGGGGGCCCTAGCACAGATACGCAGTATTTT.

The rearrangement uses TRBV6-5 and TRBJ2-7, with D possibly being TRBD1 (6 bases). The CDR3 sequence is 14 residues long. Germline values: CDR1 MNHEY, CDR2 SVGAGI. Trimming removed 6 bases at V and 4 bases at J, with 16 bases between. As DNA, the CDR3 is TGTGCCAGCAGCAGGACAGAAAGGGGGTACGAGCAGTACTTC. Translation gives CASSRTERGYEQYF.